A selection of T cell receptor beta chains follows, all from one sample in a study of monozygotic twins with inflammatory bowel disease. TCRdb re-called the 5' RACE reads and shows each CDR3 protein once, DNA omitted. This table holds about 450,000 distinct CDR3 sequences. Material: blood. These receptors were collected from a human donor with ulcerative colitis or Crohn's disease, or a healthy co-twin of an affected twin (not recorded which). The CDR3 runs from the conserved cysteine through the conserved F or W. Each record gives: V gene, J gene, CDR3 protein.

TRBV15	TRBJ2-2	CATSDRGGTGELFF
TRBV19	TRBJ2-1	CASSITGGLTYNEQFF
TRBV7-2	TRBJ2-3	CASSSRTSGGSAQYF
TRBV10-3	TRBJ2-3	CAISELSTDTQYF
TRBV7-2	TRBJ2-3	CASSSVTTDTQYF
TRBV7-2	TRBJ1-1	CASSLDRQGLGTEAFF
TRBV6-5	TRBJ2-1	CASSYTDYNEQFF
TRBV5-1	TRBJ2-3	CASSLRTSGGPSTDTQYF
TRBV5-1	TRBJ2-3	CASSTTTGADTQYF
TRBV5-1	TRBJ2-5	CASSSQGAETQYF
TRBV18	TRBJ2-2	CASPKDTVNTGELFF
TRBV7-3	TRBJ1-1	CASSPGVMNTEAFF
TRBV13	TRBJ2-7	CASSSTVTYEQYF
TRBV18	TRBJ2-2	CASSPPNGIRNTGELFF
TRBV3-1	TRBJ2-5	CASSARLAKQETQYF
TRBV7-3	TRBJ2-5	CASSLYASGSGGEETQYF
TRBV14	TRBJ2-1	CASSQVGLYNEQFF
TRBV20-1	TRBJ2-7	CSASGTGGYDQYF
TRBV10-3	TRBJ2-1	CAITAEGTSYNEQFF
TRBV27	TRBJ2-7	CASSPRGQGGEQYF
TRBV5-4	TRBJ1-1	CASSRQGGRFDTEAFF
TRBV15	TRBJ2-2	CATSGIFALTATGELFF
TRBV20-1	TRBJ2-5	CSAESPGLEGETQYF
TRBV15	TRBJ1-1	CATSREILNTEAFF
TRBV10-3	TRBJ2-1	CAIRDPGLSTNNEQFF
TRBV12-3/TRBV12-4	TRBJ2-3	CASTRLLAGGPTDTQYF
TRBV20-1	TRBJ1-2	CSASIPLSTEGYTF
TRBV20-1	TRBJ2-7	CSGLRGNYEQYF